This T cell receptor beta chain originates from a study of beta chain features in type 1 diabetes (dated by TCRdb to the late 2010s). For the wider study: No differences in mean age, gender distribution, total cell number or subset yield were found between patients and healthy donors. In the study, TCRB repertoires of sorted circulating CD4+ T cell subsets from recently diagnosed type 1 diabetes patients were compared with those of matched healthy donors. Whereas all 30 or so donors provided naive and central memory subsets, regulatory and stem cell-like memory subsets were isolated from just 8 patients and roughly 8 healthy donors. A total of roughly 100 million sorted cells were examined across all samples, and the number of cells per subset was strongly correlated with RNA yield.

As to this clone: It lacks a known antigen. No base qualities exist here, and no much larger clone lies one base off it.

Overall results and qualifications from the work: Naive, central memory and regulatory TCRB repertoires appeared to be more alike among patients than among healthy donors. Fewer insertions and more nucleotide deletions at VDJ recombination sites were observed in patients with type 1 diabetes, implying thymic rearrangement abnormalities. Only small numbers of individuals were included in the HLA sub-analyses, which left unresolved whether HLA type had any influence on TCRB rearrangement. Type 1 diabetes patients showed a moderate but significant shortening of TCRB CDR3 length in all four CD4+ subsets. Because cDNA was sequenced instead of genomic DNA, activated cells with high expression could be over-represented, although the groups did not differ in activation or CD3 levels. Shorter templates might be favored by PCR, yet because patient and control samples were amplified and corrected together, any such skew would affect both groups equally.

Deletion took 2 bases off V and 5 bases off J, with a span of 14 bases between the germline ends. The CDR3 sequence holds 15 residues, the cysteine and phenylalanine included. Only CDR3 DNA remains: 45 bases, in frame from the first base. CDR1 and CDR2 were assigned from the germline V gene as SGHDT and YYEEEE. A single peripheral blood draw of about 120 mL on average was collected from each donor into heparinised tubes. Using a panel that included CD45RO, CCR7, CD25, CD127, CD95 and CD27, naive, central memory, regulatory and stem cell-like memory CD4+ T cells were sorted on a BD FACSAria II. Every sorted population had a purity above 95%. PBMCs were isolated immediately by Lymphoprep density gradient centrifugation and stained directly without culture. So that batch effects would be minimized, each experiment stained and sorted samples in pairs, pairing one healthy donor with one patient. All of the isolated RNA was reverse transcribed with the High Capacity cDNA Reverse Transcription Kit, so expressed TCRB transcripts were sequenced. Deep immunoSEQ sequencing was performed on naive, central memory and regulatory T cell samples, with an average of roughly 3.5 million total reads per sample. After sorted cells were lysed in RLT buffer, RNA was extracted with DNase-treated RNeasy Micro or Mini kits, with the choice depending on cell number. To prevent cross-contamination, each cell subset was processed individually, whereas patient and healthy donor samples were processed jointly. The immunoSEQ multiplex PCR was used to amplify TCRB sequences from cDNA, yielding 87-bp fragments that span the CDR3 region. The amplicons were sequenced using the Illumina HiSeq platform. In the original analysis: PCR bias was computationally corrected using synthetic template baselines, reads within Hamming distance 2 were collapsed, and singletons that could not be merged were discarded. By aligning reads against IMGT, V, D and J genes, CDR3 length, and insertions or deletions at six rearrangement sites were assigned. Within each subset, clonotype counts were normalized to the number of sorted cells before true diversity and Gini coefficients were calculated with the tcR R package. The overlap coefficient, calculated on TCRB nucleotide sequences, was used to quantify repertoire sharing. Out-of-frame TCRB sequences from naive cells were analyzed to stand in for the pre-selection repertoire. Not all clones reach the TCRdb copy of this immuneACCESS table, which keeps in-frame sequences only. Checked studies attribute under half of the gap to unresolved V genes and leave the rest unexplained. V and J calls and clone size come straight from that table; D and trimming were deduced from the DNA. The sample data list almost 350,000 clones, and roughly a fifth of these were observed just once. The biggest ten clones account for 0.035% to 0.055% of the sample.

Recombination linked TRBV5-6 to TRBJ2-1, with TRBD2 tentatively as D gene (7 bases match). The clonotype was recovered from a woman under 30 in good health. Sequencing input: naive CD4+ T cells from blood. The sample's cell subset or site label, in plain terms: true naive CD4+ T cells. The base sequence is TGTGCCAGCAGCTTAAGCCGGGGGGCCCACAATGAGCAGTTCTTC. Translated, this is CASSLSRGAHNEQFF.